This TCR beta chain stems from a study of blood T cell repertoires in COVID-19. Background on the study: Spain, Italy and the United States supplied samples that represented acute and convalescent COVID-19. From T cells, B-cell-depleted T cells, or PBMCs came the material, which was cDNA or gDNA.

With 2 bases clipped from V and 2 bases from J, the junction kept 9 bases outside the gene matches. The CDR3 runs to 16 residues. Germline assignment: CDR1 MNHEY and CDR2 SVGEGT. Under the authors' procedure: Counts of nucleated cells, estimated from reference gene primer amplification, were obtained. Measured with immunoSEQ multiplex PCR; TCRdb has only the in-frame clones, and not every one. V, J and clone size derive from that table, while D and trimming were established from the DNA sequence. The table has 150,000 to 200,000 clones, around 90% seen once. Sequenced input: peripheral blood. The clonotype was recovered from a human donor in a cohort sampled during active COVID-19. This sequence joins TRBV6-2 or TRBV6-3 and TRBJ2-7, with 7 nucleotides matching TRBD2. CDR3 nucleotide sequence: TGTGCCAGCAGTTACACGGATTCTAGCGGTGCCTACGAGCAGTACTTC. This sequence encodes CASSYTDSSGAYEQYF.